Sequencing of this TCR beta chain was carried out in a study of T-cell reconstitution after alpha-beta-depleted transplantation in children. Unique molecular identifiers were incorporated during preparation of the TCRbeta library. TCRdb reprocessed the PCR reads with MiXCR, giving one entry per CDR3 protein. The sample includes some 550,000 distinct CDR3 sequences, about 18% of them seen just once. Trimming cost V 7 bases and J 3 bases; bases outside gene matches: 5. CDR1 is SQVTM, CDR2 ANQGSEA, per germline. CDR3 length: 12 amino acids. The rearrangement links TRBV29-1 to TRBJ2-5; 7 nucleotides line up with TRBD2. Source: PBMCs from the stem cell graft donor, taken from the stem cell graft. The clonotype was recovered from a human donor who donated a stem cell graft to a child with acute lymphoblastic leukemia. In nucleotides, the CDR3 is TGCAGCGCCATCGGACTAGAAGAGACCCAGTACTTC. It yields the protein CSAIGLEETQYF.